What follows is one T cell receptor (beta chain) and its context. Seattle's enrolled individuals joined amid active infection and were then monitored longitudinally. The data were taken from a study of blood T cell repertoires in COVID-19. Study context: Italy, Spain and the United States were the sources of the convalescent and acute COVID-19 samples. Sources were T cells, B-cell-depleted T cells, or PBMCs; the material itself was cDNA or gDNA.

Here immunoSEQ multiplex PCR was the method, and the copy in TCRdb shows in-frame clones only, minus some. The sample contains around 260,000 clones, roughly 88% of which appear only once. This CDR3 is 13 amino acids long. With 6 bases clipped from V and 4 bases from J, the junction kept 4 bases outside the gene matches. Germline CDR1 is SNHLY and CDR2 is FYNNEI. Input material: peripheral blood. The J gene is TRBJ1-1, the V gene TRBV2; 8 bases match TRBD1. This sequence originates from a woman aged 70-85 years with COVID-19, enrolled during active disease. CDR3 region: CASSKQGGTEAFF. In nucleotides, the CDR3 is TGTGCCAGCAGCAAACAGGGGGGCACTGAAGCTTTCTTT. The full variable domain, with the rest looked up from reference TRBV2 and TRBJ1-1, is EPEVTQTPSHQVTQMGQEVILRCVPISNHLYFYWYRQILGQKVEFLVSFYNNEISEKSEIFDDQFSVERPDGSNFTLKIRSTKLEDSAMYFCASSKQGGTEAFFGQGTRLTVV.